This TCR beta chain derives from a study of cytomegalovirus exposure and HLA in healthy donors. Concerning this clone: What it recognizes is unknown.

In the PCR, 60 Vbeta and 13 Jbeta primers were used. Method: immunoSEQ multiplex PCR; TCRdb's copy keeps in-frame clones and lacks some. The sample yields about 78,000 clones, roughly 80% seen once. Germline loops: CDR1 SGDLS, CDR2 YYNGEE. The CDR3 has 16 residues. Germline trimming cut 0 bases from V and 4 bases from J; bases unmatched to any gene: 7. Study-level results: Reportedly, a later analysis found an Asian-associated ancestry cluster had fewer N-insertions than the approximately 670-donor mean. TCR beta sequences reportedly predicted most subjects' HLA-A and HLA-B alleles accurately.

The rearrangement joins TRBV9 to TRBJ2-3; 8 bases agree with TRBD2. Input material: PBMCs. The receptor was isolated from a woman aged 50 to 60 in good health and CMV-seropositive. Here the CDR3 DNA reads TGTGCCAGCAGCGTAGTTTCTAGCGGGTTCTCAGATACGCAGTATTTT. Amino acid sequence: CASSVVSSGFSDTQYF.